This T cell receptor beta chain originates from a study of PD-L1 blockade in urothelial cancer. Study at large: Atezolizumab, begun by patients in about 2014, was given at 1,200 mg intravenously every 3 weeks.

V was cut by 2 bases and J by 6 bases, with 17 bases left in between. This CDR3 comprises 16 residues. Looked up from germline, CDR1 is SGHVS and CDR2 is FQNEAQ. The protocol was immunoSEQ multiplex PCR, while the TCRdb copy is restricted to in-frame clones and leaves out a portion. The data contain some 45,000 clones, approximately 80% of them singletons. The time point is: pretreatment peripheral blood. The rearrangement uses TRBV7-8 and TRBJ1-5; possible D gene TRBD1, 5 bases. Sequenced material: PBMCs, taken around atezolizumab (anti-PD-L1) treatment. The TCR originated in a man between 60 and 75 years old with urothelial cancer. CDR3 region: CASSLSHGGVGQPQHF. The CDR3 DNA reads as TGTGCCAGCAGCTTAAGTCACGGGGGGGTGGGTCAGCCCCAGCATTTT.